The T cell receptor beta chain described here comes from a study of cytomegalovirus exposure and HLA in healthy donors (TCRdb year 2017). Background for the entire study: An earlier analysis of some 500 of the donors reported about 290 Gb of sequence data and some 100 million unique TCR beta sequences from some 180 million T cells. Around 320 gigabases of sequencing data and around 87 million unique TCR sequences were included in an early release covering about 700 HLA-typed donors. Of the roughly 430 genotyped donors, about 84% fell in the genetic ancestry cluster associated with self-reported Caucasian donors. The study aimed to test whether signatures of past pathogen exposure could be identified by cataloging public T cell receptors. The T cell repertoires of several hundred subjects were profiled by immunosequencing and related to cytomegalovirus serostatus. Along with the roughly 670-subject first cohort, a separate validation cohort of approximately 110 different subjects was used. High-throughput TCR immunosequencing, statistical association of individual TCRs with disease status, and machine learning were combined to predict cytomegalovirus infection status. In a later analysis, previously published TCR beta repertoires from 666 donors were re-analyzed and high-resolution HLA genotyping was added so that TCR occurrence patterns could be studied. The later analysis used no new phenotypic data to find candidate immune exposures, relying instead on TCR beta sequences and their occurrence across donors. An earlier analysis of roughly 600 of the donors used high-throughput TCR beta sequencing to judge whether each TCR beta V gene segment behaved as functional or pseudogenic. Donor age, sex, ethnicity and CMV serostatus were compiled alongside the repertoire data. In a later genetic analysis, genome-wide SNP genotypes for about three fifths of the roughly 670 donors were used, and that subset was treated as a discovery cohort. All discovery cohort repertoires had been generated on a single sequencing platform. Class I and class II HLA loci were covered by the typing at four-digit resolution. The number of donors typed differed by locus, with about 629-630 for A, B, C, DRB1 and DQB1, over 500 for DQA1, 600 to 610 for DPA1, and some 440 for DPB1. Roughly 5 DR-DQ haplotypes were handled as single units for association and clustering because linkage in the cohort was strong. Across around 400 genotyped donors of the cohort, an average of approximately 200,000 unique TCR beta nucleotide sequences per donor were sequenced, and roughly a sixth of those sequences were non-productive. The investigation overall reported the following: In both the original and validation cohorts, the classifier was reported to diagnose cytomegalovirus status with high specificity and sensitivity. In this cohort, only TCR beta chains were sequenced, and detectable features were limited by the absence of alpha or paired-chain data. It was suggested by the authors that the approach could potentially be generalized to other disease states and immunological phenotypes. In a later analysis, around 17,000 TCR beta sequences were associated with specific HLA alleles at a false discovery rate of 0.05. Immune exposure information for the cohort was limited to CMV serostatus. In an earlier analysis of under 600 of the donors, most TCR beta V segments were observed in productive rearrangements about 87% or about 30% of the time, broadly matching IMGT annotations. Across donors, most TCR sequences were observed very rarely, whereas some public TCRs were present in many individuals. In a later analysis, most CMV-associated TCR beta chains were found to appear HLA-restricted, with HLA associations seemingly driven largely by CMV exposure. The study gave a list of around 170 TCR beta chains associated with cytomegalovirus. Because counts were too low, 15 or so rarely observed V segments, including chromosome 9 orphons, were excluded from the earlier analysis of several hundred of the donors. Presence/absence analyses assumed roughly uniform sequencing depth across donors, an assumption that may not hold. A later analysis reported that several top co-occurrence clusters appeared linked to parvovirus B19, influenza, CMV and Epstein-Barr virus. HLA typing was unavailable for some donors at each locus, so association tests used only the typed subset. In a later genetic analysis, fewer N-insertions in productive TCRs were reported among donors in an Asian-associated ancestry cluster than the approximately 670-donor mean. A later analysis found that TCR association rates varied across HLA loci, with DRB1 alleles showing the most associated TCRs and HLA-C alleles the fewest. A later analysis found that HLA-associated TCR beta chains were more clonally expanded and had lower generation probabilities than equally common non-associated chains. The 87-base-pair reads could not distinguish some IMGT-functional V segments, including TRBV6-2 and TRBV6-3, so those segments were excluded. A further reported finding was that TCR beta sequences accurately predicted the HLA-A and HLA-B alleles for most subjects in the first cohort. The sequencing pipeline was judged likely to have produced a cluster of highly shared sequence variants as a technical artifact. Linkage disequilibrium might explain the correlated functional status among segregating V segments, but an unknown experimental factor could not be excluded. When HLA alleles, especially DR and DQ, strongly co-occurred, attributing TCR associations to individual alleles was difficult. An association between a missense DCLRE1C variant and V-gene and J-gene trimming of TCR beta chains was found in a later genetic analysis and replicated in an independent cohort. In vitro tests confirmed that a few of the cytomegalovirus-associated TCR beta chains recognize cytomegalovirus antigens.

To note about this clone: The target of this receptor is not known. Qualities for individual bases were not recorded, and no much larger clone is one base off.

V gives up 5 bases and J gives up 0 bases, and the segment between their germline ends measures 11 bases. According to the germline V gene, CDR1 reads MNHNS and CDR2 reads SASEGT. Spanning cysteine to phenylalanine, the CDR3 consists of 15 amino acids. Left in the record is the CDR3 DNA by itself, 45 bases read in frame from the first base. The cohort consisted of some 730 healthy bone marrow donors. Cohort members were all nominally healthy when sampled, although unrecorded immune exposures were likely present. The donor tested CMV seropositive, placing the donor among the 289 seropositive members of the cohort. Each donor provided a peripheral blood sample, and peripheral blood mononuclear cells were used for TCR beta sequencing. The Qiagen DNeasy Blood Extraction Kit was used to extract genomic DNA from the blood cell samples. To prepare the library, the immunoSEQ multiplex PCR assay was applied. For the multiplex PCR, a mixture combining 60 forward primers for TCR Vbeta segments and 13 reverse primers for TCR Jbeta segments was used. The CDR3 region of rearranged TCR beta genes was amplified from genomic DNA by a multiplex PCR assay. On the Illumina HiSeq System, the amplified TCR beta libraries were sequenced as 87-base-pair reads. The original methods were these. Across the 670 or so repertoires, a later analysis counted approximately 75 million unique TCR beta chains, approximately 10 million of which were shared by at least two donors. Raw reads were error-corrected and collapsed into unique sequences by a nearest-neighbor algorithm in which closely related sequences were merged to remove PCR and sequencing errors. CDR3 sequences were aligned to IMGT reference sequences to assign V, D and J gene segments. For a sequence to be retained, at least a six-nucleotide match to both a V gene segment and a J gene segment was required. A rearrangement was called productive if the CDR3 had no stop codons and remained in frame with V and J, and every other rearrangement was called non-productive. Following IMGT convention, CDR3 was defined as the stretch from the second conserved V-encoded cysteine up to the conserved J-encoded phenylalanine. The earlier analysis of 450 to 750 of the donors excluded any sequence lacking an unambiguous match to a single V gene segment. In an earlier analysis of approximately 590 of the donors, a V segment was called functional when productive rearrangements were above 56.7%, and segregating when the standard deviation between donors exceeded 5%. To diagnose cytomegalovirus status from the catalog of TCR beta chain sequences, a statistical classification framework was built. V and J gene assignment, in a later analysis, came from comparing TCR nucleotide sequences with IMGT/GENE-DB human TR gene sequences. In a later analysis, CDR3 sequences and most-parsimonious VDJ recombination scenarios were assigned using the TCRdist pipeline. A later analysis defined each TCR beta chain by its CDR3 amino acid sequence plus V-gene family, and excluded reads lacking a unique V-gene family. To address suspected cross-contamination and a sequencing artifact, a later analysis removed several hundred highly shared, low-generation-probability nucleotide sequences. In a later analysis, a clonal expansion index for each public chain was calculated from normalized within-repertoire ranks of inferred template counts. Generation probabilities in a later analysis came from a VDJ recombination model fitted to out-of-frame rearrangements, and those results were checked against IGoR. In a later analysis, TCR-TCR, TCR-HLA and TCR-CMV co-occurrence was scored with hypergeometric tests, and a repertoire-size bias correction was applied to TCR pairs. In a later analysis, false discovery rates were estimated by permuting HLA or CMV assignments 20 times. In a later analysis, co-occurring TCRs were grouped using DBSCAN, with TCRdist sequence similarity added in when clustering inside HLA-allele-positive subsets. Repertoires with fewer than 30,000 or more than 120,000 public chains were left out of co-occurrence clustering, as were five repertoires with anomalous nucleotide sharing. The clones in this table, taken by TCRdb from immuneACCESS, are in-frame only. Not every clone is retained; where verified, under half of the shortfall comes from an unresolved V gene, and the cause of the rest is unknown. Clone size and the V and J calls come from that table; the DNA yielded D and trimming. The sample data list around 76,000 clones, and 60% to 70% of these were observed just once. The top ten hold roughly 7.2% of the sample.

The sequence derives from a man aged 35 to 55 in good health and CMV-seropositive. The chain joins TRBV6-1 to TRBJ1-3, with TRBD1 perhaps the D gene, on 6 matching bases. Sequenced material: PBMCs. The CDR3: CASSQGHDSGNTIYF. The bases read TGTGCCAGCAGTCAGGGACACGACTCTGGAAACACCATATATTTT.